The 18 T cell receptor beta chains reported below all come from one sample, sequenced in a study of beta chain features in type 1 diabetes. Study results and limitations: Across all four CD4+ subsets, people with type 1 diabetes showed modestly shorter TCRB CDR3s.

Every bit of the isolated RNA underwent reverse transcription, so sequencing read expressed TCRB transcripts. This table comes from immunoSEQ multiplex PCR, and its TCRdb copy is limited to in-frame clones, with some not included. The data contain 600,000 to 700,000 clones, under 15% of them seen just once; the ten biggest clones take up around 0.12%. Their recognized antigens are unknown. The sample comprised naive CD4+ T cells from blood. These receptor sequences come from a man aged 25-40 years with type 1 diabetes.

J is TRBJ2-2 and V is TRBV30, with D possibly being TRBD2 (6 bases). Germline V CDR1 and CDR2: GTSNPN, SVGIG (reference sequence). V gave up 0 bases and J gave up 5 bases, with 10 bases separating them. The CDR3 is made up of 14 amino acids. CDR3: CAWSVRGLTGELFF. The DNA of the CDR3 is TGTGCCTGGAGTGTACGGGGGTTAACCGGGGAGCTGTTTTTT. Supplemented by reference TRBV30 and TRBJ2-2, the full variable domain reads SQTIHQWPATLVQPVGSPLSLECTVEGTSNPNLYWYRQAAGRGLQLLFYSVGIGQISSEVPQNLSASRPQDRQFILSSKKLLLSDSGFYLCAWSVRGLTGELFFGEGSRLTVL.

This clone was detected a few times. The V and J genes are TRBV11-3 and TRBJ1-2, with D uncertain. V was trimmed by 4 bases and J by 4 bases, leaving 10 bases between them. The CDR3 has 13 amino acids. Looked up from germline, CDR1 is SGHNT and CDR2 is YENEEA. In nucleotides, the CDR3 is TGTGCCAGCAGCTCCCGAGGAGGCTATGGCTACACCTTC. Its translation: CASSSRGGYGYTF.

This CDR3 reads CAIRTTANTGELFF. CDR3 nucleotides: TGTGCCATCCGGACGACCGCGAACACCGGGGAGCTGTTTTTT. This rearrangement joins TRBV7-9 to TRBJ2-2; no clear D. Germline lookup yields CDR1 SEHNR and CDR2 FQNEAQ (reference sequence). V was shortened by 10 bases and J by 0 bases, with 12 bases between the two germline ends. There are 14 residues in the CDR3.

This sequence joins TRBV7-9 and TRBJ1-5; D remains ambiguous. The CDR3 loop spans 15 amino acids. The V and J ends lost 1 base and 3 bases respectively, with 10 bases between them. Germline V gene lookup returns CDR1 SEHNR and CDR2 FQNEAQ (reference sequence). DNA for the CDR3: TGTGCCAGCAGCTTAGAGGGAGGGAACAATCAGCCCCAGCATTTT. This gives the protein CASSLEGGNNQPQHF.

The V gene is TRBV5-8, the J gene TRBJ2-2; 7 positions agree with TRBD1. There are 18 residues in the CDR3. CDR1 and CDR2 (germline): SGHTS, YDEGEE. V lost 3 bases to trimming and J lost 6 bases; unmatched junction nucleotides: 17. The CDR3 bases are TGTGCCAGCAGCTGGGGGATCGGGGACAGTCCTGGACCCGGGGAGCTGTTTTTT. Translation: CASSWGIGDSPGPGELFF.

The table lists this clone with a few counts. V and J are TRBV7-2 and TRBJ1-1; perhaps TRBD1 as D (6 bases). Per germline, CDR1 SGHTA and CDR2 FQGNSA. Between the trimmed V and J ends, which lost 5 bases and 0 bases, there was a span of 13 bases. CDR3 length: 15 amino acids. The CDR3 here is CASSPVGTMNTEAFF. CDR3 DNA: TGTGCCAGCAGCCCAGTGGGGACAATGAACACTGAAGCTTTCTTT.

The rearrangement joins TRBV5-6 to TRBJ2-1; 8 nucleotides line up with TRBD1. The CDR3 contains 15 residues. Germline V gives CDR1 SGHDT, CDR2 YYEEEE. V lost 2 bases to trimming and J lost 8 bases; unmatched junction nucleotides: 9. The CDR3 here is CASSLPLQGADEQFF. In DNA form, the CDR3 reads TGTGCCAGCAGCTTACCATTGCAGGGGGCCGATGAGCAGTTCTTC.

The V and J genes are TRBV11-2 and TRBJ2-4; no reliable D call. Germline loops: CDR1 SGHAT, CDR2 FQNNGV. This CDR3 has 13 residues. V dropped 3 bases and J dropped 5 bases, with 8 bases sitting between them. CDR3 residues: CASSFQKQNIQYF. The CDR3 bases are TGTGCCAGCAGCTTCCAGAAGCAAAACATTCAGTACTTC.

V gene TRBV6-5 combines with J gene TRBJ1-6; D gene uncertain. CDR1 and CDR2 (germline): MNHEY, SVGAGI. The CDR3 extends over 14 amino acids. V dropped 6 bases and J dropped 9 bases, with 15 bases sitting between them. In DNA form, the CDR3 reads TGTGCCAGCAGGCAGACGGCCATAGGTTCACCCCTCCACTTT. Amino acid sequence: CASRQTAIGSPLHF.

This clone came up a few times. V and J are TRBV25-1 and TRBJ1-3; D is uncertain. V lost 3 bases and J lost 0, with 6 bases in between. Germline loops: CDR1 MGHDK, CDR2 SYGVNS. This CDR3 is 14 amino acids long. CDR3 sequence: CASSDRHSGNTIYF. The CDR3 DNA sequence: TGTGCCAGCAGTGACAGGCACTCTGGAAACACCATATATTTT.

This clone was found a few times. V gene TRBV29-1 combines with J gene TRBJ2-2; 9 nucleotides align to TRBD1. J gave up 7 bases and V 7 bases, and 13 bases lay outside the gene matches. The germline gives CDR1 SQVTM, CDR2 ANQGSEA. The CDR3 covers 15 residues. The DNA of the CDR3 is TGCAGCGCATGGACCGGGACAGGGTATATCGGGGAGCTGTTTTTT. The encoded protein is CSAWTGTGYIGELFF.

The chain is built from TRBV18 and TRBJ1-5; no clear D. CDR1 and CDR2 (germline): KGHSH, LQKENI. There are 17 residues in the CDR3. Trimming took 0 bases from V and 0 from J, leaving 12 bases between them. The CDR3 loop is CASSPPSDFNSNQPQHF. The CDR3 bases are TGTGCCAGCTCACCACCGTCTGACTTTAATAGCAATCAGCCCCAGCATTTT.

V gene TRBV19 combines with J gene TRBJ1-1, with 7 bases matching TRBD1. The V gene end was trimmed by 8 bases and the J gene end by 0 bases; junction bases not matched to a gene: 6. Germline-derived CDR1 and CDR2 are LNHDA and SQIVND (reference sequence). This CDR3 has 14 residues. The chain's CDR3 is CASGRQGLNTEAFF. The CDR3 DNA reads TGTGCCAGTGGCCGACAGGGTTTGAACACTGAAGCTTTCTTT. Full variable domain (outside the CDR3, taken from reference TRBV19 and TRBJ1-1): DGGITQSPKYLFRKEGQNVTLSCEQNLNHDAMYWYRQDPGQGLRLIYYSQIVNDFQKGDIAEGYSVSREKKESFPLTVTSAQKNPTAFYLCASGRQGLNTEAFFGQGTRLTVV.

In its sample, this clone was seen a few times. The rearrangement joins TRBV12-5 to TRBJ2-1, with 9 bases matching TRBD1. The length of the CDR3 is 16 residues. Trimming removed 6 bases from V and 4 bases from J; junction bases left unmatched: 10. Germline values: CDR1 LGHNT, CDR2 FRNRAP. CDR3 in DNA: TGTGCTAGTGGCAAGGGGACAGGGTCCAAGTACAATGAGCAGTTCTTC. As protein: CASGKGTGSKYNEQFF.

This clone was counted only a few times. CDR3 sequence: CASSLGSSNTGELFF. DNA of the CDR3: TGCGCCAGCAGCTTGGGCAGCTCGAACACCGGGGAGCTGTTTTTT. The chain recombines TRBV5-1 with TRBJ2-2; D gene uncertain. The ends were cut back, 0 bases at V and 0 bases at J, with 6 bases in the middle. The CDR3 extends over 15 amino acids. Per the germline V gene, CDR1 is SGHRS and CDR2 is YFSETQ. Full variable domain (outside the CDR3, taken from reference TRBV5-1 and TRBJ2-2): KAGVTQTPRYLIKTRGQQVTLSCSPISGHRSVSWYQQTPGQGLQFLFEYFSETQRNKGNFPGRFSGRQFSNSRSEMNVSTLELGDSALYLCASSLGSSNTGELFFGEGSRLTVL.

This clone has more than one count but fewer than ten. The CDR3 DNA reads as TGTGCCAGCAGCCCGGGACAGAGGAATCAGCCCCAGCATTTT. It codes for CASSPGQRNQPQHF. V gene TRBV6-5 combines with J gene TRBJ1-5, with 7 positions matching TRBD1. Germline CDR1 MNHEY, CDR2 SVGAGI. The CDR3 totals 14 residues. With 6 bases clipped from V and 4 bases from J, the junction kept 6 bases outside the gene matches.

This clone has just a few counts. The CDR3 reads CASSVDSAYQPQHF. CDR3 DNA sequence: TGTGCCAGCAGCGTAGACAGCGCCTATCAGCCCCAGCATTTT. The chain carries TRBV9 and TRBJ1-5; D gene unclear. The V gene's germline CDR1 is SGDLS and CDR2 YYNGEE. Trimming stripped 0 bases from V and 5 bases from J, with 9 bases between. The length of the CDR3 is 14 residues.

This clone occurred a few times. No conserved phenylalanine or tryptophan is present at the end of the CDR3, so a read error is the likely explanation. The DNA is omitted, as the CDR3 cannot be located on it reliably, and the CDR3 follows TCRdb's listing. The chain combines TRBV10-2 with TRBJ2-4. Both ends counted, the CDR3 spans 14 residues. The germline CDR1 and CDR2 sequences are WSHSY and SAAADI. CDR3 amino acids: CASSVGGAGAVGVL.